What follows are 28 T cell receptor beta chains derived from one specimen sequenced in a study of CD8 T cells in ankylosing spondylitis. MiXCR, run by TCRdb on the 5' RACE reads, gives a single entry per CDR3 protein. In the table there are 210,000 or so distinct CDR3 sequences, approximately 24% of which are singletons. Material: blood, either unsorted or a sorted T cell fraction (not recorded which). The receptors were gathered from a male donor with ankylosing spondylitis or in good health (not recorded which).

This clonotype was counted many times. V usage is TRBV9 and J usage is TRBJ2-5; weak D call: TRBD1 (6 bases). Trimming left V 5 bases short and J 3 bases short, with 14 bases between. This CDR3 region has 14 residues. Germline CDR1 reads SGDLS; CDR2 reads YYNGEE. DNA for the CDR3: TGTGCCAGCAGTCCGGGACAAGTAAAAGAGACCCAGTACTTC. Protein sequence: CASSPGQVKETQYF. The full variable domain, rest sourced from reference TRBV9 and TRBJ2-5, is DSGVTQTPKHLITATGQRVTLRCSPRSGDLSVYWYQQSLDQGLQFLIQYYNGEERAKGNILERFSAQQFPDLHSELNLSSLELGDSALYFCASSPGQVKETQYFGPGTRLLVL.

This clonotype was seen repeatedly, ten times or more. The J gene is TRBJ2-7, the V gene TRBV20-1; 10 bases line up with TRBD2. The J segment lost 9 bases and the V segment lost 5 bases, leaving 16 bases of the junction unmatched. Germline V lookup: CDR1 DFQATT, CDR2 SNEGSKA (reference sequence). CDR3 length: 15 amino acids. The CDR3 DNA reads TGCAGTGCTCCCCTAAGCGGGAGGGCCCTAGTGGGGCAGTACTTC. Translating it yields CSAPLSGRALVGQYF.

The sample holds many counts of this clonotype. The V call is TRBV10-3, the J call TRBJ2-7; D ambiguous. The V gene lost 10 bases and the J gene lost 0 bases, with 7 bases spanning the gap. Germline values: CDR1 ENHRY, CDR2 SYGVKD. The CDR3 covers 11 residues. In nucleotides, the CDR3 is TGTGCCACAAAAAGCTCCTACGAGCAGTACTTC. Translation gives CATKSSYEQYF.

The chain links TRBV25-1 to TRBJ2-1, with TRBD1 matching over 11 bases. Germline CDR1 reads MGHDK; CDR2 reads SYGVNS. Unmatched junction bases numbered 7, after V lost 8 bases and J lost 7 bases. The CDR3 extends over 14 amino acids. CDR3 sequence: CASGRTGGSNEQFF. Written as DNA, the CDR3 is TGTGCCAGCGGTCGGACAGGGGGCTCTAATGAGCAGTTCTTC.

This clonotype appeared a few times. The chain joins TRBV20-1 to TRBJ2-5; D gene unclear. Trimming took off 3 bases at V and 4 bases at J, with 6 bases between the two ends. This CDR3 comprises 11 residues. The germline CDR1 and CDR2 sequences are DFQATT and SNEGSKA (reference sequence). The CDR3 loop reads CSASRPETQYF. In DNA, the CDR3 is TGCAGTGCTAGCCGGCCAGAGACCCAGTACTTC.

The V call is TRBV29-1, the J call TRBJ2-3; D is perhaps TRBD1 (6 bases). V shed 7 bases and J shed 2 bases, with 10 bases lying between them. The CDR3 runs to 12 residues. Germline lookup yields CDR1 SQVTM and CDR2 ANQGSEA. The CDR3 reads CSAGADTDTQYF. CDR3 coding DNA: TGCAGCGCAGGGGCGGACACAGATACGCAGTATTTT.

The rearrangement links TRBV5-5 to TRBJ2-7; D tentatively reads TRBD1 or TRBD2 (5 bases each). The CDR3 covers 15 residues. The germline V and J ends were trimmed by 4 bases and 6 bases, with 20 bases remaining between them. CDR1 and CDR2 (germline): SGHKS, YYEKEE (reference sequence). Here the CDR3 reads CASSGDALGLGEQYF. Written as DNA, the CDR3 is TGTGCCAGCAGCGGGGACGCACTAGGGTTGGGCGAGCAGTACTTC.

This clonotype was seen ten or more times. The J gene is TRBJ2-1, the V gene TRBV18, with D possibly TRBD2 on 5 matching bases. The CDR3 totals 13 residues. From germline, CDR1 is KGHSH and CDR2 LQKENI. Trimming left V 0 bases short and J 9 bases short, with 9 bases between. The chain's CDR3 is CASSPPSDREQFF. The CDR3 DNA reads as TGTGCCAGCTCACCACCTAGCGATCGTGAGCAGTTCTTC.

On this clonotype: The junction departs from germline at one end; a sequencing error may be responsible. The CDR3 loop reads CAISPGTSGTGELLF. DNA for the CDR3: TGTGCCATCTCACCCGGGACTAGCGGGACTGGGGAGCTGCTTTTT. The chain couples TRBV10-3 to TRBJ2-2; TRBD2 aligns across 13 bases. This CDR3 spans 15 amino acids. Germline assignment: CDR1 ENHRY and CDR2 SYGVKD.

In this sample, this clonotype turned up a few times. V gene TRBV4-1 combines with J gene TRBJ1-5; tentatively, D is TRBD1 (5 bases). The CDR3 sequence is 15 residues long. Trimming cost V 0 bases and J 6 bases, with 12 bases left between them. Looked up from germline, CDR1 is MGHRA and CDR2 is YSYEKL. The CDR3 is CASSQDHTGLQPQHF. CDR3 DNA sequence: TGCGCCAGCAGCCAAGATCACACGGGACTTCAGCCCCAGCATTTT.

This clonotype was seen ten or more times. The chain links TRBV7-3 to TRBJ2-1, with D possibly being TRBD2 (6 bases). This CDR3 spans 15 amino acids. V lost 5 bases and J 3 bases, leaving 14 bases between the germline ends. CDR1 and CDR2 from the germline V gene are SGHTA and FQGTGA. This chain's CDR3 is CASSPRLGDYNEQFF. Here the CDR3 DNA reads TGTGCCAGCAGCCCCCGACTAGGCGACTACAATGAGCAGTTCTTC.

This clonotype was seen ten or more times. J is TRBJ2-7 and V is TRBV6-5; D is unresolved. The CDR3 spans 18 residues. The V end lost 0 bases, the J end lost 0 bases, and 18 bases lay between the germline ends. Germline V lookup: CDR1 MNHEY, CDR2 SVGAGI. CDR3 bases: TGTGCCAGCAGTTACTCCTCTGTCGACCCCTCTAGCTCCTACGAGCAGTACTTC. This gives the protein CASSYSSVDPSSSYEQYF.

This clonotype was picked up a small number of times. The rearrangement uses TRBV11-2 and TRBJ2-3; 7 bases align to TRBD2. Germline CDR1 SGHAT, CDR2 FQNNGV. V gave up 1 base and J gave up 1 base; unmatched junction bases: 11. The CDR3 spans 18 residues. This CDR3 is CASSLVGGMTGRTDTQYF. CDR3 bases: TGTGCCAGCAGCTTAGTGGGGGGGATGACGGGCCGCACAGATACGCAGTATTTT.

With respect to this clonotype: A read error is possible here, since a much larger clone lies one base away. This sequence joins TRBV5-1 and TRBJ2-1; D gene uncertain. Germline CDR1 and CDR2: SGHRS and YFSETQ. CDR3 length equals 12 residues. V was pared by 5 bases and J by 7 bases, with 10 bases between. The CDR3: CASRFVENEQFF. The CDR3 region has the DNA TGCGCCAGCAGGTTCGTGGAAAATGAGCAGTTCTTC.

In this sample, this clonotype turned up a few times. The chain has TRBV11-2 and TRBJ2-6; D possibly corresponds to TRBD1 (6 bases). The CDR3 loop spans 12 amino acids. Germline V lookup: CDR1 SGHAT, CDR2 FQNNGV. CDR3 in amino acids: CATGSGANVLTF. In DNA form, the CDR3 reads TGTGCTACAGGGTCTGGGGCCAACGTCCTGACTTTC. The variable domain in full, with the rest retrieved from reference TRBV11-2 and TRBJ2-6, is EAGVAQSPRYKIIEKRQSVAFWCNPISGHATLYWYQQILGQGPKLLIQFQNNGVVDDSQLPKDRFSAERLKGVDSTLKIQPAKLEDSAVYLCATGSGANVLTFGAGSRLTVL.

This clonotype was found a few times. Written as DNA, the CDR3 is TGTGCCAGCAGCTTAGAAGGGGCCTACTCTGGAAACACCATATATTTT. Encoded protein: CASSLEGAYSGNTIYF. The genes are TRBV11-2 and TRBJ1-3, with D maybe TRBD1 (5 bases). There are 16 residues in the CDR3. The V end lost 0 bases, the J end lost 0 bases, and 9 bases lay between the germline ends. Germline assignment: CDR1 SGHAT and CDR2 FQNNGV.

This clonotype was counted many times. The V call is TRBV29-1, the J call TRBJ2-1, with 10 bases aligning to TRBD2. V lost 5 bases to trimming and J lost 4 bases; unmatched junction nucleotides: 2. The CDR3 runs 13 residues. Germline V gives CDR1 SQVTM, CDR2 ANQGSEA. The CDR3 bases are TGCAGCGTTAGCGGGAGGGGATACAATGAGCAGTTCTTC. It encodes CSVSGRGYNEQFF.

V is TRBV20-1 and J is TRBJ2-2; D possibly matches TRBD1 or TRBD2 (5 bases each). Germline values: CDR1 DFQATT, CDR2 SNEGSKA (reference sequence). This CDR3 comprises 18 residues. With 1 base removed from V and 2 bases from J, the gap between germline ends came to 20 bases. This CDR3 is CSARAAPTEGPNTGELFF. As DNA, the CDR3 is TGCAGTGCTAGAGCTGCCCCGACTGAGGGGCCCAACACCGGGGAGCTGTTTTTT.

This clonotype was observed a few times. The V and J genes are TRBV3-1 and TRBJ2-2, with D possibly called TRBD1 or TRBD2 (6 bases each). The V gene lost 1 base and the J gene lost 7 bases, with 13 bases spanning the gap. In germline, CDR1 is LGHDT, CDR2 YNNKEL (reference sequence). CDR3 length: 15 amino acids. This chain's CDR3 is CASSQVGGSSGELFF. Here the CDR3 DNA reads TGTGCCAGCAGCCAAGTCGGGGGCTCTAGCGGGGAGCTGTTTTTT.

This clonotype was detected only a few times. The genes are TRBV20-1 and TRBJ2-1; TRBD2 matches at 10 bases. Germline lookup yields CDR1 DFQATT and CDR2 SNEGSKA (reference sequence). This CDR3 has 15 residues. The ends lost 1 base at V and 2 bases at J; junction bases unmatched: 2. The CDR3 DNA follows: TGCAGTGCTAGAGTTAGCGGGAGGACCTACAATGAGCAGTTCTTC. This translates into CSARVSGRTYNEQFF.

Many counts were recorded for this clonotype. The chain uses TRBV7-8 and TRBJ1-2; D is possibly TRBD1 (6 bases). Trimming stripped 5 bases from V and 4 bases from J, with 11 bases between. Germline V gives CDR1 SGHVS, CDR2 FQNEAQ. The CDR3 consists of 13 residues. The CDR3 DNA sequence: TGTGCCAGCAGCCCAGAAGGGGGCTATGGCTACACCTTC. The encoded protein is CASSPEGGYGYTF.

This clonotype was observed at least ten times. V and J are TRBV5-1 and TRBJ2-1, with a weak D call TRBD1 (6 bases). The CDR3 runs 14 residues. Germline CDR1 SGHRS, CDR2 YFSETQ. Between the trimmed V and J ends, which lost 0 bases and 7 bases, there was a span of 11 bases. The CDR3 coding sequence is TGCGCCAGCAGCTTGGTGGCAGGGGAGAATGAGCAGTTCTTC. This encodes CASSLVAGENEQFF. Drawing the rest from reference TRBV5-1 and TRBJ2-1, the complete variable domain is KAGVTQTPRYLIKTRGQQVTLSCSPISGHRSVSWYQQTPGQGLQFLFEYFSETQRNKGNFPGRFSGRQFSNSRSEMNVSTLELGDSALYLCASSLVAGENEQFFGPGTRLTVL.

This clonotype came up many times. V usage is TRBV15 and J usage is TRBJ1-5; D unclear. V lost 0 bases and J 4 bases, leaving 10 bases between the germline ends. This CDR3 region has 15 residues. CDR1 LNHNV and CDR2 YYDKDF come from the germline V gene (reference sequence). CDR3 loop: CATSRDPRGNQPQHF. The CDR3 nucleotides are TGTGCCACCAGCAGAGATCCGCGCGGTAATCAGCCCCAGCATTTT.

This clonotype was seen a single time. V and J are TRBV10-3 and TRBJ2-7; no reliable D call. The CDR3 contains 14 residues. Per the germline V gene, CDR1 is ENHRY and CDR2 is SYGVKD. Trimming pared 0 bases from V and 3 bases from J, leaving 9 bases between. DNA for the CDR3: TGTGCCATCAGTGAGTCGGCAGAGCTCTACGAGCAGTACTTC. This codes for CAISESAELYEQYF.

This clonotype was observed many times. The genes are TRBV3-1 and TRBJ1-1; 7 bases map to TRBD1. The germline V gene has CDR1 LGHDT and CDR2 YNNKEL (reference sequence). CDR3 size: 14 residues. The ends lost 5 bases at V and 3 bases at J; junction bases unmatched: 6. Written as DNA, the CDR3 is TGTGCCAGCAGCTTAAGACAGGGACACACTGAAGCTTTCTTT. Amino acid sequence: CASSLRQGHTEAFF.

This chain connects TRBV6-2 or TRBV6-3 to TRBJ2-1, with 14 bases lining up with TRBD2. V lost 5 bases and J lost 0; bases outside the gene matches: 12. Germline-derived CDR1 and CDR2 are MNHEY and SVGEGT. This CDR3 is 20 amino acids long. This CDR3 reads CASSPLAGLAGESSYNEQFF. The CDR3 bases are TGTGCCAGCAGTCCCCTAGCGGGACTAGCGGGAGAGAGCTCCTACAATGAGCAGTTCTTC.

This clonotype occurred many times. The chain links TRBV7-2 to TRBJ2-1, with D hard to call. Germline CDR1 and CDR2: SGHTA and FQGNSA. The CDR3 has 11 amino acids. Trimming removed 2 bases from V and 9 bases from J, with 5 bases in between. CDR3 sequence reads: CASSLSSEQFF. For the CDR3, the DNA is TGTGCCAGCAGCTTATCATCTGAGCAGTTCTTC.

This clonotype was recorded many times. V usage is TRBV3-1 and J usage is TRBJ1-2; TRBD1 might be the D (5 bases). The V end was cut by 0 bases, the J end by 6 bases, with 11 bases between. This CDR3 is built from 14 residues. Germline loops: CDR1 LGHDT, CDR2 YNNKEL (reference sequence). CDR3 coding DNA: TGTGCCAGCAGCCAAGATGCAGGGTGGAATGGCTACACCTTC. Its translation: CASSQDAGWNGYTF. Using reference TRBV3-1 and TRBJ1-2 for the parts outside the CDR3, the full variable domain is DTAVSQTPKYLVTQMGNDKSIKCEQNLGHDTMYWYKQDSKKFLKIMFSYNNKELIINETVPNRFSPKSPDKAHLNLHINSLELGDSAVYFCASSQDAGWNGYTFGSGTRLTVV.